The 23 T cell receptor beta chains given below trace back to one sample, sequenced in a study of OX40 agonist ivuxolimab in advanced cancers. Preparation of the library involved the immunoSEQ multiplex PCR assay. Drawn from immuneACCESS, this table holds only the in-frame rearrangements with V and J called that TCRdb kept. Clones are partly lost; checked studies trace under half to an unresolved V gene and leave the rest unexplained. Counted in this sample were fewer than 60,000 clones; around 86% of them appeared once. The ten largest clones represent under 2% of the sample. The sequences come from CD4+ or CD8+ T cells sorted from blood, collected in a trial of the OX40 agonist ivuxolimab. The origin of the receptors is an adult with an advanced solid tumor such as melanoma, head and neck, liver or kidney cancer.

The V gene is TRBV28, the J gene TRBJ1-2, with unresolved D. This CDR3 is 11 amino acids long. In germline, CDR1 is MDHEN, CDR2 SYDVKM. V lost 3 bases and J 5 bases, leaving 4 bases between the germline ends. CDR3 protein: CASSFQYGYTF. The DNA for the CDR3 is TGTGCCAGCAGTTTCCAGTATGGCTACACCTTC.

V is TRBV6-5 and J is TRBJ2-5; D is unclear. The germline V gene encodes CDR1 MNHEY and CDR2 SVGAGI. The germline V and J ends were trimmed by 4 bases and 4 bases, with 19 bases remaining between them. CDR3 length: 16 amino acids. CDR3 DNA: TGTGCCAGCAGTTCCACAACCCGCTTCGTTGGAGAGACCCAGTACTTC. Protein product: CASSSTTRFVGETQYF.

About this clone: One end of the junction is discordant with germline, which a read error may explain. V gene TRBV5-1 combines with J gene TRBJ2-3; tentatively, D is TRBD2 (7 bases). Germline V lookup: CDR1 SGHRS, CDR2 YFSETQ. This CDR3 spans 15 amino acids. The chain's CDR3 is CASSLGGAGTDTQYF. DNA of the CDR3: TGCGCCAGCAGCTTAGGGGGGGCTGGCACGGATACGCAGTATTTT. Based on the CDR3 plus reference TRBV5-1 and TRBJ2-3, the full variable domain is KAGVTQTPRYLIKTRGQQVTLSCSPISGHRSVSWYQQTPGQGLQFLFEYFSETQRNKGNFPGRFSGRQFSNSRSEMNVSTLELGDSALYLCASSLGGAGTDTQYFGPGTRLTVL.

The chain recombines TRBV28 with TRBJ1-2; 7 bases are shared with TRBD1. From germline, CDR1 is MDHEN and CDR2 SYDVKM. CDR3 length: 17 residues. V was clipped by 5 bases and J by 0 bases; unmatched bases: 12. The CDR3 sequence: CASSLRGQFFANYGYTF. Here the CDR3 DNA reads TGTGCCAGCAGTCTCCGGGGACAGTTCTTCGCTAACTATGGCTACACCTTC.

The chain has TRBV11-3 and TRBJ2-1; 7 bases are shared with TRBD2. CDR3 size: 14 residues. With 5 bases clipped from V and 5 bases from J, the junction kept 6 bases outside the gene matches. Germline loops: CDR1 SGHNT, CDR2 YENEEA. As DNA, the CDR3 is TGTGCCAGCAGCCTGGGGGGGACTAACAATGAGCAGTTCTTC. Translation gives CASSLGGTNNEQFF.

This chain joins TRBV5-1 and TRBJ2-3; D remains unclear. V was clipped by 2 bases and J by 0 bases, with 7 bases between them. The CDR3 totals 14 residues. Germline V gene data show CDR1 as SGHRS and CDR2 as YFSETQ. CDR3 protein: CASSFGISTDTQYF. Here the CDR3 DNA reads TGCGCCAGCAGCTTTGGAATTAGCACAGATACGCAGTATTTT. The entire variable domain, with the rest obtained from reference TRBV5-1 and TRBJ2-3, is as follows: KAGVTQTPRYLIKTRGQQVTLSCSPISGHRSVSWYQQTPGQGLQFLFEYFSETQRNKGNFPGRFSGRQFSNSRSEMNVSTLELGDSALYLCASSFGISTDTQYFGPGTRLTVL.

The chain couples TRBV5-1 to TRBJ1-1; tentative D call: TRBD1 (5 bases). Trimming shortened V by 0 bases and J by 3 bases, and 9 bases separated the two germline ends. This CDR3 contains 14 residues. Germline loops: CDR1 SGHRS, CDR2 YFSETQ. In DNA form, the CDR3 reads TGCGCCAGCAGCTTGGGACAGTTCGACACTGAAGCTTTCTTT. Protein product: CASSLGQFDTEAFF. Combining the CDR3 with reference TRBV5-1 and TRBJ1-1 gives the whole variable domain KAGVTQTPRYLIKTRGQQVTLSCSPISGHRSVSWYQQTPGQGLQFLFEYFSETQRNKGNFPGRFSGRQFSNSRSEMNVSTLELGDSALYLCASSLGQFDTEAFFGQGTRLTVV.

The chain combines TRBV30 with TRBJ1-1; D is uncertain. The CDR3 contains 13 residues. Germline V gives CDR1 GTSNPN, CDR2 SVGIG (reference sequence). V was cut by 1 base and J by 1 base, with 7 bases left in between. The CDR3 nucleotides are TGTGCCTGGAGTGGCACAGCGAACACTGAAGCTTTCTTT. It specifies CAWSGTANTEAFF.

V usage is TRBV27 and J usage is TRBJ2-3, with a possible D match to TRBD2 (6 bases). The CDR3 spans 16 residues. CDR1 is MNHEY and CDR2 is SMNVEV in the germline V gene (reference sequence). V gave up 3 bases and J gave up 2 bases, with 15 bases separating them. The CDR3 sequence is CASSFGGDHDTDTQYF. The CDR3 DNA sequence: TGTGCCAGCAGTTTCGGAGGGGATCACGACACAGATACGCAGTATTTT.

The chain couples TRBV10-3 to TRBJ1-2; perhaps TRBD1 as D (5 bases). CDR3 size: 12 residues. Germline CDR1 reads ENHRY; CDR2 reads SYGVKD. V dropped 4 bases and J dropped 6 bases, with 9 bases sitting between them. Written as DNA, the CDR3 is TGTGCCATCAGTGCTACAGGACATGGCTACACCTTC. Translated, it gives CAISATGHGYTF.

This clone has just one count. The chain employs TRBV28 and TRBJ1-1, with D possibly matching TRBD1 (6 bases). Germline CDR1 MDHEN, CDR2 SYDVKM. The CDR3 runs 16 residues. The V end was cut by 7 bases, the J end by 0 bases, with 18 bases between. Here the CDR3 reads CASIPGLGQLNTEAFF. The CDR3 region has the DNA TGTGCCAGCATCCCCGGCCTTGGACAGCTGAACACTGAAGCTTTCTTT.

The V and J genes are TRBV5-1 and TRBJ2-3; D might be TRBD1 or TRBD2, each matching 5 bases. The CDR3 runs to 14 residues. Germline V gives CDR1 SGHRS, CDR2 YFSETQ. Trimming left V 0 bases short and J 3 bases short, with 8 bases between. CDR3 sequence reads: CASSLGGRTDTQYF. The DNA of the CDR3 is TGCGCCAGCAGCTTGGGGGGACGTACAGATACGCAGTATTTT.

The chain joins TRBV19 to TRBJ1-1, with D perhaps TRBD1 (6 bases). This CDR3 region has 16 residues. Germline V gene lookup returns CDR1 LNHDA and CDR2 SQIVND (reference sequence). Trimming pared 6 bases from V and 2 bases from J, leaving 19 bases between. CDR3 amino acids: CASSPTTGIGNTEAFF. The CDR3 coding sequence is TGTGCCAGTAGCCCGACTACAGGGATCGGAAACACTGAAGCTTTCTTT.

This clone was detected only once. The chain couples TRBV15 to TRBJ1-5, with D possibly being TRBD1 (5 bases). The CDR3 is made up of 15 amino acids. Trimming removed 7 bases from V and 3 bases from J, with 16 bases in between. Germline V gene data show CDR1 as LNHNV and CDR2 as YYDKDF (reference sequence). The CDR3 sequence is CATTPFSGNNQPQHF. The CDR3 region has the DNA TGTGCCACCACTCCATTTTCAGGGAACAATCAGCCCCAGCATTTT. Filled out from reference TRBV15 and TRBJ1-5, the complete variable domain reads DAMVIQNPRYQVTQFGKPVTLSCSQTLNHNVMYWYQQKSSQAPKLLFHYYDKDFNNEADTPDNFQSRRPNTSFCFLDIRSPGLGDTAMYLCATTPFSGNNQPQHFGDGTRLSIL.

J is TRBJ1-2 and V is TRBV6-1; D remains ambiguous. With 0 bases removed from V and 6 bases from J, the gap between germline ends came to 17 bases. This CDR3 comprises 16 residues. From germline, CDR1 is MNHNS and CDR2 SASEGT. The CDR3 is CASSEAGLSFGHGYTF. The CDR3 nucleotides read TGTGCCAGCAGTGAAGCGGGATTATCTTTTGGGCATGGCTACACCTTC.

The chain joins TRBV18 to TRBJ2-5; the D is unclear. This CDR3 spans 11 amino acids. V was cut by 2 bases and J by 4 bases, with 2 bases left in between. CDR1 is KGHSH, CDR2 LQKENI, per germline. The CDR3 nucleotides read TGTGCCAGCTCACCAGCAGAGACCCAGTACTTC. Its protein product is CASSPAETQYF. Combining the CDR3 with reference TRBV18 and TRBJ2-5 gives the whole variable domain NAGVMQNPRHLVRRRGQEARLRCSPMKGHSHVYWYRQLPEEGLKFMVYLQKENIIDESGMPKERFSAEFPKEGPSILRIQQVVRGDSAAYFCASSPAETQYFGPGTRLLVL.

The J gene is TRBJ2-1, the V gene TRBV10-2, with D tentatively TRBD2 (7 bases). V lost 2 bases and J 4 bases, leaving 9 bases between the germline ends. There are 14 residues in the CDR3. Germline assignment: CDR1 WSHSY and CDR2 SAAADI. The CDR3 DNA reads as TGCGCCAGCAGTGAGCGGGGGGCGTACAATGAGCAGTTCTTC. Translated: CASSERGAYNEQFF.

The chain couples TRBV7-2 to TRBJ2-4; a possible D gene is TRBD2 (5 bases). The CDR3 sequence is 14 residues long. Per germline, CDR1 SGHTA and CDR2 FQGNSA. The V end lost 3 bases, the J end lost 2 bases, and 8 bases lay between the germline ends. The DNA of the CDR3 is TGTGCCAGCAGCTTTCGGGATCCCAAAAACATTCAGTACTTC. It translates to CASSFRDPKNIQYF. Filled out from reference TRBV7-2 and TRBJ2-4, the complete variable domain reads GAGVSQSPSNKVTEKGKDVELRCDPISGHTALYWYRQSLGQGLEFLIYFQGNSAPDKSGLPSDRFSAERTGGSVSTLTIQRTQQEDSAVYLCASSFRDPKNIQYFGAGTRLSVL.

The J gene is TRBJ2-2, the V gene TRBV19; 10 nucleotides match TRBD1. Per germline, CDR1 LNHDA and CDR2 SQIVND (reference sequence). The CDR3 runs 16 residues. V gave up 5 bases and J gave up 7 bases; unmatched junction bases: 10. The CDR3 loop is CASSSLGTGASGELFF. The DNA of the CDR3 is TGTGCCAGTAGTTCTCTAGGGACAGGGGCTAGCGGGGAGCTGTTTTTT.

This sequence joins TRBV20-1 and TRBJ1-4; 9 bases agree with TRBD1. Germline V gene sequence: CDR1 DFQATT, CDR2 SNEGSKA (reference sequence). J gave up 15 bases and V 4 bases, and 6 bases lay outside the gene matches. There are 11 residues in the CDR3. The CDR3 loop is CSANRDREVFF. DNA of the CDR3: TGCAGTGCTAACCGGGACAGGGAGGTGTTTTTT.

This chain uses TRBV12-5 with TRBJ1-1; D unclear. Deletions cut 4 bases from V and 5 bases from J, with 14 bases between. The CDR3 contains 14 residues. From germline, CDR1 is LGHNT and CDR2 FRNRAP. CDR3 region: CASGSPPTGTEAFF. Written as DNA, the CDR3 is TGTGCTAGTGGTTCACCCCCTACTGGGACTGAAGCTTTCTTT.

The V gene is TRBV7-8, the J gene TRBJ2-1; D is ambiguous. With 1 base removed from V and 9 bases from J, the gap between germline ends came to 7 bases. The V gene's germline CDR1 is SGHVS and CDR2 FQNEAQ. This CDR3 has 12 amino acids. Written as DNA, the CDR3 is TGTGCCAGCAGCTTAGGGAAGGGTGAGCAGTTCTTC. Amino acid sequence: CASSLGKGEQFF.

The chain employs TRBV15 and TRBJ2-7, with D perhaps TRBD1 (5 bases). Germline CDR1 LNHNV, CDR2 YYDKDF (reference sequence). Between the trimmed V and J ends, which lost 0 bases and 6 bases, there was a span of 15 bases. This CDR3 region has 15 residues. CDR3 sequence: CATSRDVGVSGEQYF. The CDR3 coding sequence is TGTGCCACCAGCAGAGATGTAGGGGTTTCCGGCGAGCAGTACTTC.